This T cell receptor (beta chain) was retrieved from a study of beta chain features in type 1 diabetes. Study-level points and caveats: Within each of all four CD4+ subsets, Type 1 diabetes patients had TCRB CDR3s that were moderately but significantly shorter. Patients' naive, central memory and Treg TCRB repertoires seemed closer to one another than those of healthy donors.

The investigators reverse transcribed all of the isolated RNA, so they sequenced expressed TCRB transcripts. Generated by immunoSEQ multiplex PCR, the TCRdb table keeps only in-frame clones and is missing some. The sample includes under 850,000 clones, roughly 13% of them seen just once. The CDR3 spans 14 residues. V shed 3 bases and J shed 4 bases, with 9 bases lying between them. Per germline, CDR1 SNHLY and CDR2 FYNNEI. On this clone: Its antigen is currently unknown.

The TCR sequence derives from a man aged 18 to 30 with type 1 diabetes. The specimen was naive CD4+ T cells from blood. This chain uses TRBV2 with TRBJ2-2, with D hard to call. This chain's CDR3 is CASSELWTTGELFF. The CDR3 region has the DNA TGTGCCAGCAGTGAGCTCTGGACCACCGGGGAGCTGTTTTTT.